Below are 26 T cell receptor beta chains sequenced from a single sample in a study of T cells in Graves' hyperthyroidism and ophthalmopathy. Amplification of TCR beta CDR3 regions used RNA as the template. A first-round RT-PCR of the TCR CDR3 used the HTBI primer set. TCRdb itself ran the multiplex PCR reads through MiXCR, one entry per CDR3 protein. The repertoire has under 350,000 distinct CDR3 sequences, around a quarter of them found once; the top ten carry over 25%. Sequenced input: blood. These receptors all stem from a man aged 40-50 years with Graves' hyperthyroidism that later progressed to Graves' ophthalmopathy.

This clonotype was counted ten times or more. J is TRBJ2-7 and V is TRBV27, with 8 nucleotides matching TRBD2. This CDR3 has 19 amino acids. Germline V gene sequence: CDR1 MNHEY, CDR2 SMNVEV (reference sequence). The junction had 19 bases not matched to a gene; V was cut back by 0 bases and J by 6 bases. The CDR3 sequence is CASSLSTGRSGRPLSEQYF. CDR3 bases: TGTGCCAGCAGTTTATCGACTGGAAGGAGCGGGAGACCGCTTTCCGAGCAGTACTTC.

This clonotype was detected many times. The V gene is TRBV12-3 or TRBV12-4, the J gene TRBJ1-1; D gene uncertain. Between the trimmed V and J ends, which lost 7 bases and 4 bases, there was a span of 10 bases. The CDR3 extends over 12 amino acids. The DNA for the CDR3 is TGTGCCAGCACCACAGAGTTCACTGAAGCTTTCTTT. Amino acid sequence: CASTTEFTEAFF.

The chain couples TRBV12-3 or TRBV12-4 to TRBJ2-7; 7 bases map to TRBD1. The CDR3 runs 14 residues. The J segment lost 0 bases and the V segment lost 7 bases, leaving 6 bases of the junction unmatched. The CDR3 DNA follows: TGTGCCAGCACTAGGACAGGCAGCTCCTACGAGCAGTACTTC. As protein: CASTRTGSSYEQYF.

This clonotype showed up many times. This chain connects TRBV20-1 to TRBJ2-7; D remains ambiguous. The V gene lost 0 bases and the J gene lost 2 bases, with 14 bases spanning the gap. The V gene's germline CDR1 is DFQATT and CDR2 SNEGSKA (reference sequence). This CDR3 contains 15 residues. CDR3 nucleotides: TGCAGTGCTAGAGACATCTCACAGCTAACCTACGAGCAGTACTTC. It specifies CSARDISQLTYEQYF.

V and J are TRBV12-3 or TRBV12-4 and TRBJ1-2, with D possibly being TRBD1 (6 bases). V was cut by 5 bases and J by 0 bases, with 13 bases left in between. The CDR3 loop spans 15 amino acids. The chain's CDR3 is CASSARQDPNYGYTF. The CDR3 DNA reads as TGTGCCAGCAGTGCCAGACAGGACCCTAACTATGGCTACACCTTC.

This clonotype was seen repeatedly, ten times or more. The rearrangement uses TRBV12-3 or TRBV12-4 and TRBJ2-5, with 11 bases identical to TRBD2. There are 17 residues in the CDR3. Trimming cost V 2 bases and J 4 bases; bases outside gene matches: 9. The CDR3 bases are TGTGCCAGCAGTTTAATGACTAGCGGGAAAAGGCTAGAGACCCAGTACTTC. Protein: CASSLMTSGKRLETQYF.

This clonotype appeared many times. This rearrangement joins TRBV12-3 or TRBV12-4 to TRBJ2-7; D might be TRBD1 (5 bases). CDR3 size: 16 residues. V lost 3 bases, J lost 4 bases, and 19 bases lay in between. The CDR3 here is CASSFSDRRRGYEQYF. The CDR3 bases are TGTGCCAGCAGTTTTTCGGACCGACGAAGGGGTTACGAGCAGTACTTC.

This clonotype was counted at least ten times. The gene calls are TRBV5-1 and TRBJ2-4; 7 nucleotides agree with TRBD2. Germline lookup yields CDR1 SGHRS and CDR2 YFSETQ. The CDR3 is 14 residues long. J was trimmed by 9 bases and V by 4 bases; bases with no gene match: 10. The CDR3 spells CASSSTSEGSIQYF. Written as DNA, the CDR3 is TGCGCCAGCAGCAGTACTAGCGAGGGGAGCATTCAGTACTTC.

The CDR3 here is CASSEAWGAPNYGYTF. CDR3 nucleotides: TGTGCCAGCAGTGAAGCGTGGGGGGCTCCTAACTATGGCTACACCTTC. The chain couples TRBV6-1 to TRBJ1-2; TRBD1 might be the D (6 bases). There are 16 residues in the CDR3. Per the germline V gene, CDR1 is MNHNS and CDR2 is SASEGT. The V end lost 0 bases, the J end lost 0 bases, and 11 bases lay between the germline ends.

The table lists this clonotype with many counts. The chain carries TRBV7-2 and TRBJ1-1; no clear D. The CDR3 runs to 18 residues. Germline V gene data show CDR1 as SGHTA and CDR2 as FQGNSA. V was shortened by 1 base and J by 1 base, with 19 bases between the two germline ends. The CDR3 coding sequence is TGTGCCAGCAGCTTAGGCTGGAGGCGCGTCTCTGGGAACACTGAAGCTTTCTTT. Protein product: CASSLGWRRVSGNTEAFF.

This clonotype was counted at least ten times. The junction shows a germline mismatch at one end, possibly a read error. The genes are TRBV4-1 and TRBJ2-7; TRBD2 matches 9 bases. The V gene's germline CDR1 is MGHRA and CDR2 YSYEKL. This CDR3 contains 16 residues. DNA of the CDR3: TGCGCCAACAGCCAAGGCGGCCTAGCGGGATTCTACGAGCAGTACTTC. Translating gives CANSQGGLAGFYEQYF.

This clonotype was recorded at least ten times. In nucleotides, the CDR3 is TGTGCCAGTTGTAGGACAGAGGCCTACGAGCAGTACTTC. Its translation: CASCRTEAYEQYF. V is TRBV12-3 or TRBV12-4 and J is TRBJ2-7, with D possibly matching TRBD1 (6 bases). The CDR3 runs 13 residues. Trimming pared 9 bases from V and 2 bases from J, leaving 14 bases between.

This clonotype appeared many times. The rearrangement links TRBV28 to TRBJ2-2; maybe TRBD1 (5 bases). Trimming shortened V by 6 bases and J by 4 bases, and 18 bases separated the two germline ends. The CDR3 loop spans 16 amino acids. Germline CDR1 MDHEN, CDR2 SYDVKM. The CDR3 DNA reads TGTGCCAGCAGGCACGGCACAGGACGAGGCACCGGGGAGCTGTTTTTT. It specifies CASRHGTGRGTGELFF.

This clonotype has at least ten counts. This CDR3 reads CASSDPRGQGGQEGYTF. The CDR3 DNA sequence: TGTGCCAGCAGCGATCCGCGGGGACAGGGCGGGCAGGAGGGCTACACCTTC. The genes are TRBV9 and TRBJ1-2; TRBD1 matches 9 bases. The V gene's germline CDR1 is SGDLS and CDR2 YYNGEE. This CDR3 has 17 residues. The V gene end was trimmed by 3 bases and the J gene end by 8 bases; junction bases not matched to a gene: 17.

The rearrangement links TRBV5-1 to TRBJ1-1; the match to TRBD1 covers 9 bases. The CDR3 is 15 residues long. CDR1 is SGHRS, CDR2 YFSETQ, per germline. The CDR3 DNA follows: TGCGCGACCTCCGGGACAGGGAACATGAACACTGAAGCTTTCTTT. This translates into CATSGTGNMNTEAFF.

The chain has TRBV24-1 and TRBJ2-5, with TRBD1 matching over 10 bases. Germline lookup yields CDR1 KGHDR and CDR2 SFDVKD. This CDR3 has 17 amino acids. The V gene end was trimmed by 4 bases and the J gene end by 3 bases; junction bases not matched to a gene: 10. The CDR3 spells CATSDARGQGMKETQYF. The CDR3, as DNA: TGTGCCACCAGTGACGCGCGGGGACAGGGGATGAAAGAGACCCAGTACTTC.

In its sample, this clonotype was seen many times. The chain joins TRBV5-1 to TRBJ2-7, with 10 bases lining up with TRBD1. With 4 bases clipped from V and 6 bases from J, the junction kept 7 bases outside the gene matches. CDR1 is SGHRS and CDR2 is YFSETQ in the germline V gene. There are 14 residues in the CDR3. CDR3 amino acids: CASSPRDRGPEQYF. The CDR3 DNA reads TGCGCCAGCAGCCCCCGGGACAGGGGTCCCGAGCAGTACTTC.

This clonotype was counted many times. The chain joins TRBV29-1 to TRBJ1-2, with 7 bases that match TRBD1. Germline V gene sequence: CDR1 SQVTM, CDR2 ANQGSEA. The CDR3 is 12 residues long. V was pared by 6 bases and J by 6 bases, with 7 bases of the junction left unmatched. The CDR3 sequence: CSVTQGGDGYTF. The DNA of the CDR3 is TGCAGCGTCACCCAGGGGGGCGATGGCTACACCTTC.

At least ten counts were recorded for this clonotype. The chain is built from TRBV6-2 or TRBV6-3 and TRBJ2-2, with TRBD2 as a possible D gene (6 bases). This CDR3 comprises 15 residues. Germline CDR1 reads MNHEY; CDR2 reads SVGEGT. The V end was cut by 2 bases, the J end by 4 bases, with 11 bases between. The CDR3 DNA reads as TGTGCCAGCAGTTACGTCGCGGGAATCACCGGGGAGCTGTTTTTT. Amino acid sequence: CASSYVAGITGELFF.

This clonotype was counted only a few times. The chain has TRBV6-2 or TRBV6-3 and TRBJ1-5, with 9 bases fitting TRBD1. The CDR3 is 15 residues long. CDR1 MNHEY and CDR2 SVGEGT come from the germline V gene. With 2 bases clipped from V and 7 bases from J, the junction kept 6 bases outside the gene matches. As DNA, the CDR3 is TGTGCCAGCAGTTACGCGGACAGGGGTGGGCAGCCCCAGCATTTT. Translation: CASSYADRGGQPQHF.

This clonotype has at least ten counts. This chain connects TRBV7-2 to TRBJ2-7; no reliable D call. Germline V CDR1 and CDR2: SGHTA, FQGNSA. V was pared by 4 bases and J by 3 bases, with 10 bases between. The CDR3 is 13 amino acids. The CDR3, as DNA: TGTGCCAGCAGCTCCCCCGGTGTCTACGAGCAGTACTTC. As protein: CASSSPGVYEQYF.

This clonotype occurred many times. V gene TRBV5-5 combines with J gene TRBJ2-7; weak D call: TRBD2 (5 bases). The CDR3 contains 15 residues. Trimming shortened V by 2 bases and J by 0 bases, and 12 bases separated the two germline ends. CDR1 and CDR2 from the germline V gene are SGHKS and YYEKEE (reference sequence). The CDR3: CASSFGGLSSYEQYF. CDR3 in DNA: TGTGCCAGCAGCTTCGGAGGTCTAAGCTCCTACGAGCAGTACTTC.

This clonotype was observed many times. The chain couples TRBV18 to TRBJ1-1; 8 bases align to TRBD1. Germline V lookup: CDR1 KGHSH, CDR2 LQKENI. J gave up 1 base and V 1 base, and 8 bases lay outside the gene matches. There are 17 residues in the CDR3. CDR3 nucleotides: TGTGCCAGCTCACCACGGCAGGGGGCGGCCCAGAACACTGAAGCTTTCTTT. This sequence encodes CASSPRQGAAQNTEAFF.

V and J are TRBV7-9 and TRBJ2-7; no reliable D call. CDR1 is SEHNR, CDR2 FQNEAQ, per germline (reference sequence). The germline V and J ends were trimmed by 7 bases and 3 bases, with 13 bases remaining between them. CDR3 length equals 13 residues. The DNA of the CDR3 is TGTGCCAGCACAACCGGAGAACTCTACGAGCAGTACTTC. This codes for CASTTGELYEQYF. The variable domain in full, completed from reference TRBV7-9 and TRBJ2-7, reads DTGVSQNPRHKITKRGQNVTFRCDPISEHNRLYWYRQTLGQGPEFLTYFQNEAQLEKSRLLSDRFSAERPKGSFSTLEIQRTEQGDSAMYLCASTTGELYEQYFGPGTRLTVT.

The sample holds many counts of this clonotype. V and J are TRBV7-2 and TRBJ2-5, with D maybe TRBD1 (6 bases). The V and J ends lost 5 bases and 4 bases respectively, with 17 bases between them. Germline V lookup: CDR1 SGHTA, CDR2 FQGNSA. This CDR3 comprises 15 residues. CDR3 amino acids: CASSGKDSLVETQYF. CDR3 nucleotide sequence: TGTGCCAGCAGCGGGAAGGACAGTTTGGTAGAGACCCAGTACTTC.

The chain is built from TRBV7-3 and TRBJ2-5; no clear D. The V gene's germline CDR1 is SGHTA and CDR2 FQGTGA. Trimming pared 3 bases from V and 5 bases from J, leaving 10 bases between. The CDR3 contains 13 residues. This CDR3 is CASSFGSLETQYF. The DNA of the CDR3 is TGTGCCAGCAGCTTTGGTAGCTTGGAGACCCAGTACTTC.